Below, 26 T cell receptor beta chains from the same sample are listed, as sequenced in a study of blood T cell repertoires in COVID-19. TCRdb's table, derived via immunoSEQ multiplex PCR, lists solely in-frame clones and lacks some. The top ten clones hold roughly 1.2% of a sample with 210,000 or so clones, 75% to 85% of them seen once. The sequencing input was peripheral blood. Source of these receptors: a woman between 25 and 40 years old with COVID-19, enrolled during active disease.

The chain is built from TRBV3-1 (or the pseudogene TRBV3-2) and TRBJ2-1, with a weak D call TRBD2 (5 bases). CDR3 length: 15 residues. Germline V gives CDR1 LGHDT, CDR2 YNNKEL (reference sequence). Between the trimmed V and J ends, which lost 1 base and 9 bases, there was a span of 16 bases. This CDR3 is CASSQVGAPQIEQFF. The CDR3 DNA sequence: TGTGCCAGCAGCCAAGTGGGAGCGCCCCAAATTGAGCAGTTCTTC.

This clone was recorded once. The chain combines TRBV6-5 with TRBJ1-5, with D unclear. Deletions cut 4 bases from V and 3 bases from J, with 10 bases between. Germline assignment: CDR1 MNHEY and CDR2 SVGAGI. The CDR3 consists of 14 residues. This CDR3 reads CASSSRILNQPQHF. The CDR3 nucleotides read TGTGCCAGCAGTTCAAGAATACTCAATCAGCCCCAGCATTTT.

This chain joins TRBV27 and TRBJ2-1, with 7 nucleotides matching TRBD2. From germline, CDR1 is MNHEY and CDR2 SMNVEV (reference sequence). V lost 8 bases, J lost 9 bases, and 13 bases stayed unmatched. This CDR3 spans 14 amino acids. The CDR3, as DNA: TGTGCCAGCTACCCCGCGGGAGCCCACCCTGAGCAGTTCTTC. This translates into CASYPAGAHPEQFF.

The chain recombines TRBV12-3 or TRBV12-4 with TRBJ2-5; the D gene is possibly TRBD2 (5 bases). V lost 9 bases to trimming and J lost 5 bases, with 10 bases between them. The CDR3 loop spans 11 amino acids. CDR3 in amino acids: CASRDVETQYF. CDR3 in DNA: TGTGCCAGTCGGGATGTTGAGACCCAGTACTTC.

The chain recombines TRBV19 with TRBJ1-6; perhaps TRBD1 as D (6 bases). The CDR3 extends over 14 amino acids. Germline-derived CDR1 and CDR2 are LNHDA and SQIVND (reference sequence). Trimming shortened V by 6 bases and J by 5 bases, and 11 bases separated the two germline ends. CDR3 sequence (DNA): TGTGCCAGTAGGCCTCGACAGGATAATTCACCCCTCCACTTT. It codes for CASRPRQDNSPLHF.

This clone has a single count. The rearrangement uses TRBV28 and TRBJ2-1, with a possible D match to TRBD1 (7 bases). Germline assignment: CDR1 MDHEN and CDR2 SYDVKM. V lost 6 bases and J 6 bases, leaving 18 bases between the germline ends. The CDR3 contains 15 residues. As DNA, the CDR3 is TGTGCCAGCAGCCCCTTCCAGGGGGGAACCAATGAGCAGTTCTTC. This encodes CASSPFQGGTNEQFF.

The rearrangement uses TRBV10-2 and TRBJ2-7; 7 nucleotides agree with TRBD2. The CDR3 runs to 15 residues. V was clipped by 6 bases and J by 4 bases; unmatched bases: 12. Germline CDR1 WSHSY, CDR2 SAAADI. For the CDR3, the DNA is TGCGCCAGCAGAGGTAGTGGGAGGGCCGGTTACGAGCAGTACTTC. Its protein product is CASRGSGRAGYEQYF.

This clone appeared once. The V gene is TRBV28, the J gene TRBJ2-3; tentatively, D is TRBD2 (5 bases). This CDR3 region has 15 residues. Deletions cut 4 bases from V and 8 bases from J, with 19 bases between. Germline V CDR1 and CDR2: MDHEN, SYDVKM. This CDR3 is CASSWVVPSGGTQYF. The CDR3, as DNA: TGTGCCAGCAGTTGGGTGGTTCCCAGCGGCGGTACGCAGTATTTT.

In DNA form, the CDR3 reads TGTGCCAGCAGCGCCGAGAGGGCTACTAACTATGGCTACACCTTC. This sequence encodes CASSAERATNYGYTF. The chain uses TRBV2 and TRBJ1-2; D call uncertain. Looked up from germline, CDR1 is SNHLY and CDR2 is FYNNEI. V was trimmed by 6 bases and J by 0 bases, leaving 14 bases between them. This CDR3 contains 15 residues. Full variable domain (missing parts from reference TRBV2 and TRBJ1-2): EPEVTQTPSHQVTQMGQEVILRCVPISNHLYFYWYRQILGQKVEFLVSFYNNEISEKSEIFDDQFSVERPDGSNFTLKIRSTKLEDSAMYFCASSAERATNYGYTFGSGTRLTVV.

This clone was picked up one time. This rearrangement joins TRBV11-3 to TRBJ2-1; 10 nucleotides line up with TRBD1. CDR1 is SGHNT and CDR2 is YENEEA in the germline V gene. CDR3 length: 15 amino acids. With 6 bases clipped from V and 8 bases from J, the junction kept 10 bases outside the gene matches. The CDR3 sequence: CASSPGGTGVDEQFF. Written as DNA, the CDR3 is TGTGCCAGCAGTCCGGGGGGGACAGGGGTCGATGAGCAGTTCTTC.

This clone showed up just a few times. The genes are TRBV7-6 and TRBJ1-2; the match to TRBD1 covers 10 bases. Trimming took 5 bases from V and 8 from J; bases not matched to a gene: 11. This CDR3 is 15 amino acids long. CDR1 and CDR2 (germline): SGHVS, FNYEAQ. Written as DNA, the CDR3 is TGTGCCAGCAGCCCCGGACAGGGGGGCTTTGGCGGCTACACCTTC. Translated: CASSPGQGGFGGYTF.

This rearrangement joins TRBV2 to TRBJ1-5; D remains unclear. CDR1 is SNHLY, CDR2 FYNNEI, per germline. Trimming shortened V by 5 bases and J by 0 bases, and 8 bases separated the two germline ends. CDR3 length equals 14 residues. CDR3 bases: TGTGCCAGCAGTCCGGAGGCTAGCAATCAGCCCCAGCATTTT. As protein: CASSPEASNQPQHF.

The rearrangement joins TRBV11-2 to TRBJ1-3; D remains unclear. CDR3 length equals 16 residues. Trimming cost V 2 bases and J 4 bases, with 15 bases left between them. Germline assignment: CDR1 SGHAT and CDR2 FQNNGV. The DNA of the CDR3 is TGTGCCAGCAGCTTAATAAGCGCCGGTCCGGGAAACACCATATATTTT. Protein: CASSLISAGPGNTIYF.

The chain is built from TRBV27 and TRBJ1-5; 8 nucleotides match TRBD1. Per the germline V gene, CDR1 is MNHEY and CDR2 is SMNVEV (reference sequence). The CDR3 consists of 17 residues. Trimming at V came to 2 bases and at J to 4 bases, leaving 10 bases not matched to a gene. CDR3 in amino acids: CASSLTHPGQGNQPQHF. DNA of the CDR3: TGTGCCAGCAGTTTAACCCACCCAGGACAGGGAAATCAGCCCCAGCATTTT.

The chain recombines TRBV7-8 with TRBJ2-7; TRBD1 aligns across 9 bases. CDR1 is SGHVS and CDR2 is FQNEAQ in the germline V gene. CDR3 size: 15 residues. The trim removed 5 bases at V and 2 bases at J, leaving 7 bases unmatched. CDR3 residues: CASSGSGTGTYEQYF. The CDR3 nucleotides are TGTGCCAGCAGCGGATCCGGGACAGGGACCTACGAGCAGTACTTC.

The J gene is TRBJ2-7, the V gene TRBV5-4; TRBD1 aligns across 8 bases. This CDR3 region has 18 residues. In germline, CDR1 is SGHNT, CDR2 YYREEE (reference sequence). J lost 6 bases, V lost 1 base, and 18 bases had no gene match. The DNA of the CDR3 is TGTGCCAGCAGCTTGAACCCAGGGGGCTTTAGTGCCCCTTCCGAGCAGTACTTC. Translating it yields CASSLNPGGFSAPSEQYF.

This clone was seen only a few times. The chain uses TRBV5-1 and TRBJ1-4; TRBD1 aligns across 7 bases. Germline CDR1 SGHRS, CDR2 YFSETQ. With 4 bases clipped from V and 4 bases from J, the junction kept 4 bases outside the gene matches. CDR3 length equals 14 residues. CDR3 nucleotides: TGCGCCAGCAGCGTGGGACAGATTAATGAAAAACTGTTTTTT. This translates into CASSVGQINEKLFF.

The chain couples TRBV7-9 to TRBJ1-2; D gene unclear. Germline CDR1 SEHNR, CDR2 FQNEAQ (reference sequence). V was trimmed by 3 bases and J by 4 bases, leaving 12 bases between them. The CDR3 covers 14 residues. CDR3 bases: TGTGCCAGCAGCTTCGGACGGGAGAGCTATGGCTACACCTTC. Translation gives CASSFGRESYGYTF.

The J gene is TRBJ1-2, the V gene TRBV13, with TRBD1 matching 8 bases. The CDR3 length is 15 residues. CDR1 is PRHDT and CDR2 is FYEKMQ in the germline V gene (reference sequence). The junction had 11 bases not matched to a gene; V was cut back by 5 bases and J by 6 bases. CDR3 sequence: CASSPRTGKGDGYTF. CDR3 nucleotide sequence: TGTGCCAGCAGCCCCCGGACAGGGAAGGGCGATGGCTACACCTTC.

The CDR3 loop reads CSAGTGLDNEQFF. CDR3 nucleotides: TGCAGCGCCGGGACAGGGCTTGACAATGAGCAGTTCTTC. The chain carries TRBV29-1 and TRBJ2-1, with TRBD1 identical over 9 bases. The CDR3 sequence is 13 residues long. Germline CDR1 reads SQVTM; CDR2 reads ANQGSEA. Trimming took 7 bases from V and 5 from J; bases not matched to a gene: 6.

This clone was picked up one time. As DNA, the CDR3 is TGTGCCATCGCAGGGACTAGCGGGGAGACCCAGTACTTC. Protein product: CAIAGTSGETQYF. The V gene is TRBV10-3, the J gene TRBJ2-5; 12 bases match TRBD2. CDR1 ENHRY and CDR2 SYGVKD come from the germline V gene. There are 13 residues in the CDR3. J lost 5 bases, V lost 8 bases, and 3 bases had no gene match.

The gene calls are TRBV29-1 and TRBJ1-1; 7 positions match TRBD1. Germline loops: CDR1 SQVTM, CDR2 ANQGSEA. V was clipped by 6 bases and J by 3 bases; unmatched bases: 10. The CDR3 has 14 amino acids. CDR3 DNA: TGCAGCGTCGGTTTTACAGGGGCTGACACTGAAGCTTTCTTT. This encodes CSVGFTGADTEAFF.

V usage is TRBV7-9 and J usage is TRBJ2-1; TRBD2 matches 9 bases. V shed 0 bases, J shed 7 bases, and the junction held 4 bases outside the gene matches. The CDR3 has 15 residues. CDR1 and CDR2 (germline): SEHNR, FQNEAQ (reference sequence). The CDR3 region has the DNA TGTGCCAGCAGCTTAGCTAGCGGGAGTTGGAATGAGCAGTTCTTC. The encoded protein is CASSLASGSWNEQFF.

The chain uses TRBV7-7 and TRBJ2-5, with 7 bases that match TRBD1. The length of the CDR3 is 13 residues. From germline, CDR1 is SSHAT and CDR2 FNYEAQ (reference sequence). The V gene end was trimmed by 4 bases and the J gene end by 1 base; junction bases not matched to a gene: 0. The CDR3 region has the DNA TGTGCCAGCAGCTGGACAGGCCAAGAGACCCAGTACTTC. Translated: CASSWTGQETQYF. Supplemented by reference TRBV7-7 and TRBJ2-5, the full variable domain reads GAGVSQSPRYKVTKRGQDVTLRCDPISSHATLYWYQQALGQGPEFLTYFNYEAQPDKSGLPSDRFSAERPEGSISTLTIQRTEQRDSAMYRCASSWTGQETQYFGPGTRLLVL.

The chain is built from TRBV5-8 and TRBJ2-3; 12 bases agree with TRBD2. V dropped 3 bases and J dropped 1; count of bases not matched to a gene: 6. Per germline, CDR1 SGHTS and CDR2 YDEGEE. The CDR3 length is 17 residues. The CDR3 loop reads CASSSLTSGGRTDTQYF. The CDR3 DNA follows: TGTGCCAGCAGCTCCTTGACTAGCGGGGGCCGCACAGATACGCAGTATTTT.

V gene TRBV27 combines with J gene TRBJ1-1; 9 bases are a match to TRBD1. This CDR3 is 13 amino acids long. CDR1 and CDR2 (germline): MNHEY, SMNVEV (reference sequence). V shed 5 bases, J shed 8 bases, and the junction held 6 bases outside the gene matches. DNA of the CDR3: TGTGCCAGCAGTCTCGGGACAGGGAGAGAAGCTTTCTTT. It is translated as CASSLGTGREAFF.